The present TCR beta chain was sequenced within a study of blood T cell repertoires in COVID-19. TCRdb keeps only in-frame clones here, not all; method: immunoSEQ multiplex PCR. The table shows around 150,000 clones, with roughly 88% occurring only once. V was pared by 0 bases and J by 5 bases, with 12 bases of the junction left unmatched. This CDR3 region has 18 residues. Germline V gene data show CDR1 as SGHRS and CDR2 as YFSETQ. This TCR was sampled from a man between 18 and 29 years old with acute or convalescent COVID-19. The chain employs TRBV5-1 and TRBJ2-1; 9 bases match TRBD2. Sequencing input: peripheral blood. The CDR3 sequence is CASSLDAGGVAGDNEQFF. The CDR3 region has the DNA TGCGCCAGCAGCTTGGATGCGGGAGGAGTAGCGGGAGACAATGAGCAGTTCTTC.